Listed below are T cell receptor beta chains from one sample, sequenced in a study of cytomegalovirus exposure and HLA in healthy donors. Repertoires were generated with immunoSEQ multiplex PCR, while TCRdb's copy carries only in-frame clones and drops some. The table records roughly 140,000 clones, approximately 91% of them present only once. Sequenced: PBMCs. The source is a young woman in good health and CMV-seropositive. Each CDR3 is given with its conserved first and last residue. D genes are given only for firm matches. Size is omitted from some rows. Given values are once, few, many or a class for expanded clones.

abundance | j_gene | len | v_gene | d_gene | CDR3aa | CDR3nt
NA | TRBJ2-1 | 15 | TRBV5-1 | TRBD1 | CASSKPSGTVNEQFF | TGCGCCAGCAGCAAACCATCCGGGACAGTCAATGAGCAGTTCTTC
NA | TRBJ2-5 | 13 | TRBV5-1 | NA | CASSLVGGETQYF | TGCGCCAGCAGCTTGGTGGGGGGAGAGACCCAGTACTTC
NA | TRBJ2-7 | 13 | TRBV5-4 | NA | CASSLEGRGEQYF | TGTGCCAGCAGCTTGGAGGGGCGAGGCGAGCAGTACTTC
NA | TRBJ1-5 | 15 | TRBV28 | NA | CASSFSGAIDQPQHF | TGTGCCAGCAGCTTTAGTGGGGCAATCGATCAGCCCCAGCATTTT
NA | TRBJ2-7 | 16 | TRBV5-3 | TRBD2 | CARSLVVGGPLWEQYF | TGTGCCAGAAGCTTGGTTGTGGGAGGGCCGTTATGGGAGCAGTACTTC
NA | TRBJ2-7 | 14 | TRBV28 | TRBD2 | CASRGLAGTYEQYF | TGTGCCAGCCGGGGACTAGCGGGGACCTACGAGCAGTACTTC
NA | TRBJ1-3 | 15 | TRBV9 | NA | CASSEGGSSGNTIYF | TGTGCCAGCAGCGAGGGGGGGAGCTCTGGAAACACCATATATTTT
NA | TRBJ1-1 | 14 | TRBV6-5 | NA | CASSYGRVRTEAFF | TGTGCCAGCAGTTACGGGAGGGTCCGCACTGAAGCTTTCTTT
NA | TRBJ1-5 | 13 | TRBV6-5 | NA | CASSDRRDQPQHF | TGTGCCAGCAGTGATCGTCGAGATCAGCCCCAGCATTTT
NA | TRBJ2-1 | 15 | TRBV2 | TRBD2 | CARSILGLAGDEQFF | TGTGCCAGAAGTATACTCGGACTAGCGGGAGACGAGCAGTTCTTC
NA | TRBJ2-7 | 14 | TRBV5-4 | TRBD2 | CASSLGLARHEQYF | TGTGCCAGCAGCTTAGGACTAGCGCGCCACGAGCAGTACTTC
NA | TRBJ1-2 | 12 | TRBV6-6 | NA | CASILQGSGYTF | TGTGCCAGCATTCTACAGGGTAGTGGCTACACCTTC
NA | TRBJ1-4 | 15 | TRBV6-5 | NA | CASSLLQGPNEKLFF | TGTGCCAGCAGTCTATTACAGGGACCTAATGAAAAACTGTTTTTT
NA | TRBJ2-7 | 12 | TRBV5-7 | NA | CASSLDRYEQYF | TGTGCCAGCAGCCTGGACCGGTACGAGCAGTACTTC
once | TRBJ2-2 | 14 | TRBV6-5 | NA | CASTRTVSTGELFF | TGTGCCAGCACTAGGACAGTGAGCACCGGGGAGCTGTTTTTT
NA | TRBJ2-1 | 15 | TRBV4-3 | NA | CASSQGRVSYNEQFF | TGCGCCAGCAGCCAAGGGAGGGTGAGCTACAATGAGCAGTTCTTC
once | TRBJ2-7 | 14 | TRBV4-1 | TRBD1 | CASSQGDRGDEQYF | TGCGCCAGCAGCCAAGGGGACAGGGGCGACGAGCAGTACTTC
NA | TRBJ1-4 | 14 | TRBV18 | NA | CASSRDTANEKLFF | TGTGCCAGCTCACGGGACACAGCTAATGAAAAACTGTTTTTT
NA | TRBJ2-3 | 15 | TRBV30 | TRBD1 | CAWRQTGGRGDTQYF | TGTGCCTGGAGGCAAACAGGGGGCCGTGGAGATACGCAGTATTTT
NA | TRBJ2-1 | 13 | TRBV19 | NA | CATAGRSYNEQFF | TGTGCCACCGCAGGCAGGTCCTACAATGAGCAGTTCTTC
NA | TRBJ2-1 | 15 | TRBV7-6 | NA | CASSPGLAEYNEQFF | TGTGCCAGCAGCCCCGGGTTAGCGGAATACAATGAGCAGTTCTTC
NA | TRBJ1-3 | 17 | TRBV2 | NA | CASSDSRVGFSGNTIYF | TGTGCCAGCAGTGACTCCAGGGTAGGATTCTCTGGAAACACCATATATTTT
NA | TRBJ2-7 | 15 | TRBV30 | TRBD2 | CAWSEWVAGGTEQYF | TGTGCCTGGAGTGAGTGGGTAGCGGGAGGGACCGAGCAGTACTTC
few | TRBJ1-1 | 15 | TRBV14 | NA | CASSRTTGWNTEAFF | TGTGCCAGCAGCCGAACAACAGGGTGGAACACTGAAGCTTTCTTT
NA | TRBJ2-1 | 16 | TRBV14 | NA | CASSQALTSSFNEQFF | TGTGCCAGCAGCCAAGCTTTAACTAGTTCCTTCAATGAGCAGTTCTTC
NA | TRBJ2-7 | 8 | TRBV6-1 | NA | CASSYQAF | TGTGCCAGCAGTTACCAGGCTTTC
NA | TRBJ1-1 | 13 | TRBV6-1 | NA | CASRGQLNTEAFF | TGTGCCAGCAGAGGACAGTTGAACACTGAAGCTTTCTTT
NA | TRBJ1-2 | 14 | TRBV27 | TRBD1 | CASSLFGQGAGYTF | TGTGCCAGCAGTTTATTCGGACAGGGAGCTGGCTACACCTTC
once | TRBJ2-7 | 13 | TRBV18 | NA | CASSPGGNYEQYF | TGTGCCAGCTCGCCCGGGGGAAACTACGAGCAGTACTTC
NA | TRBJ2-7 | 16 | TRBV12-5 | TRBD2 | CASGLVSLAGDYEQYF | TGTGCTAGTGGTTTGGTCAGTCTAGCGGGGGACTACGAGCAGTACTTC
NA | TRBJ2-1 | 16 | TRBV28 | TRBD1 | CASSKTGWESYNEQFF | TGTGCCAGCAGCAAGACAGGGTGGGAGTCCTACAATGAGCAGTTCTTC
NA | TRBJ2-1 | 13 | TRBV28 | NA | CASASGTYNEQFF | TGTGCCAGCGCAAGCGGCACCTACAATGAGCAGTTCTTC
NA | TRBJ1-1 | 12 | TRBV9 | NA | CASSASGNEAFF | TGTGCCAGCAGTGCTAGCGGCAATGAAGCTTTCTTT
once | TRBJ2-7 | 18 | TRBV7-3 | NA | CASSFPRSLYSETYEQYF | TGTGCCAGCAGCTTTCCTCGGTCCTTGTACAGTGAAACCTACGAGCAGTACTTC
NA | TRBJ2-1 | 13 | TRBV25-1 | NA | CASSGLDVNEQFF | TGTGCCAGCAGTGGTCTAGATGTGAATGAGCAGTTCTTC
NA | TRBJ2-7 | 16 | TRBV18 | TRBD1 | CASSTYQGQGTYEQYF | TGTGCCAGCTCTACCTACCAGGGACAGGGCACCTACGAGCAGTACTTC